The subject of this entry is one T cell receptor (beta chain). This sample is part of a study of blood T cell repertoires in COVID-19. Study-level information: Samples taken during acute and convalescent COVID-19 were collected in the United States, Italy and Spain. Nucleic acid was either cDNA or gDNA, and it came from T cells, B-cell-depleted T cells, or PBMCs.

Trimming took off 3 bases at V and 9 bases at J, with 6 bases between the two ends. The length of the CDR3 is 11 residues. In the source study's methods: Reference gene primer amplification in the assay estimated nucleated cell counts. Libraries were prepared by immunoSEQ multiplex PCR; TCRdb keeps only in-frame clonotypes and omits some of them. Clone size and V and J calls were adopted from that table, with D and trimming inferred from the DNA. Of roughly 100,000 clones detected, approximately 84% appear once; the ten largest clones hold 9.9%. The source is a man in his forties with active or convalescent COVID-19. Sequenced: peripheral blood. The rearrangement links TRBV12-3 or TRBV12-4 to TRBJ2-1; D unresolved. The DNA of the CDR3 is TGTGCCAGCAGTTTGAGGATTGAGCAGTTCTTC. Amino acids: CASSLRIEQFF.